Sequencing of this T cell receptor (beta chain) was carried out in a study of cytomegalovirus exposure and HLA in healthy donors. Regarding the study as a whole: One later analysis, an examination of the roughly 130 validation repertoires, found that first-cohort TCR clusters tended to co-occur in them. The study recorded more than 150 TCR beta chains that were cytomegalovirus-associated.

Points on this clone: No antigen is known for it.

Using immunoSEQ multiplex PCR, the repertoire was profiled, and TCRdb retains in-frame clones only, with some absent. Of fewer than 200,000 clones in the sample, 85% were seen once. Sequencing input: PBMCs. This TCR derives from a man between 18 and 29 years old in good health and CMV-seropositive.

CDR3 protein: CASSPGTGGGEQYF. CDR3 DNA sequence: TGTGCCAGCTCACCCGGGACAGGGGGAGGTGAGCAGTACTTC. The chain recombines TRBV18 with TRBJ2-7; 11 nucleotides line up with TRBD1. V was pared by 3 bases and J by 7 bases, with 5 bases of the junction left unmatched. Germline V lookup: CDR1 KGHSH, CDR2 LQKENI. This CDR3 comprises 14 residues.